One sample yielded the 22 T cell receptor beta chains listed below, sequenced in a study of T cells in Graves' hyperthyroidism and ophthalmopathy. There were TCR beta CDR3 regions amplified from RNA transcripts. Carried out on the TCR CDR3, a first-round RT-PCR used the HTBI primer set. MiXCR, run by TCRdb on the multiplex PCR reads, gives a single entry per CDR3 protein. This table has hundreds of thousands of distinct CDR3 sequences, roughly 15% appearing once. The sample consisted of blood. The receptors were sampled from a woman aged 18-29 years with Graves' hyperthyroidism.

The V and J genes are TRBV30 and TRBJ1-1; D uncertain. The V end lost 4 bases, the J end lost 4 bases, and 13 bases lay between the germline ends. Per the germline V gene, CDR1 is GTSNPN and CDR2 is SVGIG (reference sequence). This CDR3 spans 13 amino acids. CDR3 in amino acids: CAWMKDLGTEAFF. The CDR3, as DNA: TGTGCCTGGATGAAGGATTTGGGCACTGAAGCTTTCTTT. The full variable domain, completed using reference TRBV30 and TRBJ1-1, is SQTIHQWPATLVQPVGSPLSLECTVEGTSNPNLYWYRQAAGRGLQLLFYSVGIGQISSEVPQNLSASRPQDRQFILSSKKLLLSDSGFYLCAWMKDLGTEAFFGQGTRLTVV.

The rearrangement uses TRBV25-1 and TRBJ2-3, with D perhaps TRBD2 (6 bases). Trimming removed 7 bases from V and 2 bases from J, with 13 bases in between. Germline-derived CDR1 and CDR2 are MGHDK and SYGVNS. The CDR3 totals 14 residues. The CDR3 loop is CASTEAGPTDTQYF. The CDR3 coding sequence is TGTGCCAGCACCGAGGCGGGACCCACAGATACGCAGTATTTT.

There are many counts of this clonotype. The genes are TRBV2 and TRBJ2-1; 9 positions match TRBD1. The V and J ends lost 4 bases and 6 bases, in that order; junction bases with no gene match: 4. The germline V gene encodes CDR1 SNHLY and CDR2 FYNNEI. CDR3 length: 14 residues. CDR3 protein: CASSGEGQGNEQFF. In DNA, the CDR3 is TGTGCCAGCAGTGGCGAGGGACAGGGCAATGAGCAGTTCTTC.

This clonotype was found a few times. The chain employs TRBV4-3 and TRBJ1-3; TRBD1 aligns across 9 bases. The V and J ends lost 5 bases and 0 bases, in that order; junction bases with no gene match: 2. The CDR3 is made up of 15 amino acids. Per germline, CDR1 LGHNA and CDR2 YSLEER. In DNA, the CDR3 is TGCGCCAGCAGCGGGGACAGGGCCTCTGGAAACACCATATATTTT. Protein: CASSGDRASGNTIYF.

Details on this clonotype: This may stem from a read error, because a much larger clone lies one nucleotide away. The rearrangement uses TRBV7-9 and TRBJ2-7, with a tentative D call TRBD2 (5 bases). The CDR3 spans 14 residues. Germline assignment: CDR1 SEHNR and CDR2 FQNEAQ (reference sequence). Trimming cost V 3 bases and J 7 bases, with 16 bases left between them. This chain's CDR3 is CASSLGAAYNEQYF. CDR3 nucleotides: TGTGCCAGCAGCTTGGGAGCGGCCTACAATGAGCAGTACTTC.

This clonotype was counted at least ten times. The gene calls are TRBV3-1 and TRBJ1-2; D remains unclear. Looked up from germline, CDR1 is LGHDT and CDR2 is YNNKEL (reference sequence). The CDR3 has 15 amino acids. The ends were cut back, 1 base at V and 2 bases at J, with 11 bases in the middle. CDR3 sequence (DNA): TGTGCCAGCAGCCAAGTCCACGGCAGCAACTATGGCTACACCTTC. It yields the protein CASSQVHGSNYGYTF.

This clonotype was seen at least ten times. The genes are TRBV27 and TRBJ1-5, with 11 bases matching TRBD1. The CDR3 is made up of 17 amino acids. V lost 5 bases to trimming and J lost 0 bases; unmatched junction nucleotides: 6. CDR1 and CDR2 (germline): MNHEY, SMNVEV (reference sequence). CDR3 residues: CASSRGTGGISNQPQHF. The CDR3 nucleotides read TGTGCCAGCAGTAGGGGGACAGGGGGGATTAGCAATCAGCCCCAGCATTTT.

This clonotype has a handful of counts. This chain joins TRBV6-2 or TRBV6-3 and TRBJ2-3; 8 nucleotides agree with TRBD2. Trimming removed 8 bases from V and 2 bases from J; junction bases left unmatched: 9. The CDR3 loop spans 15 amino acids. CDR1 is MNHEY and CDR2 is SVGEGT in the germline V gene. In DNA form, the CDR3 reads TGTGCCAGCCTCCGGAGCGGGAGCTCCACAGATACGCAGTATTTT. Its protein product is CASLRSGSSTDTQYF.

This clonotype has at least ten counts. The CDR3 region has the DNA TGCAGCGTCAGTAACGATTCCCCATACAATGAGCAGTTCTTC. Protein product: CSVSNDSPYNEQFF. The V call is TRBV29-1, the J call TRBJ2-1; D remains ambiguous. The V gene lost 6 bases and the J gene lost 4 bases, with 16 bases spanning the gap. Germline V CDR1 and CDR2: SQVTM, ANQGSEA. The CDR3 loop spans 14 amino acids.

The table lists this clonotype with many counts. The rearrangement uses TRBV7-2 and TRBJ2-5, with D perhaps matching TRBD2 (6 bases). Looked up from germline, CDR1 is SGHTA and CDR2 is FQGNSA. The CDR3 totals 14 residues. Trimming took off 4 bases at V and 5 bases at J, with 14 bases between the two ends. The CDR3 coding sequence is TGTGCCAGCAGCTCCCAGACTAGTTGGGAGACCCAGTACTTC. This sequence encodes CASSSQTSWETQYF.

J is TRBJ1-1 and V is TRBV2; 8 bases line up with TRBD1. Germline V CDR1 and CDR2: SNHLY, FYNNEI. CDR3 length: 14 residues. V lost 5 bases and J lost 1; bases outside the gene matches: 3. CDR3: CASSRTGSNTEAFF. The CDR3 DNA follows: TGTGCCAGCAGTCGGACAGGGTCGAACACTGAAGCTTTCTTT.

The chain combines TRBV28 with TRBJ2-7, with D possibly matching TRBD1 (5 bases). Germline V gives CDR1 MDHEN, CDR2 SYDVKM. V lost 4 bases and J 2 bases, leaving 18 bases between the germline ends. The CDR3 extends over 16 amino acids. The CDR3 here is CASSWTFRRGTYEQYF. CDR3 nucleotide sequence: TGTGCCAGCAGTTGGACCTTCCGTAGGGGCACCTACGAGCAGTACTTC.

Ten or more counts support this clonotype. The chain uses TRBV6-1 and TRBJ2-7; 10 bases are a match to TRBD1. The CDR3 has 18 residues. The germline V gene encodes CDR1 MNHNS and CDR2 SASEGT. The V segment lost 6 bases and the J segment 6 bases; nucleotides outside the gene matches: 20. CDR3 sequence (DNA): TGTGCCAGCAGACGAACGATTGGGACAGGGGCCCTGCAGGGCGAGCAGTACTTC. Its protein product is CASRRTIGTGALQGEQYF.

In its sample, this clonotype was seen many times. The chain combines TRBV11-2 with TRBJ2-1, with 10 bases aligning to TRBD2. The CDR3 is made up of 16 amino acids. CDR1 is SGHAT, CDR2 FQNNGV, per germline. Trimming removed 5 bases from V and 4 bases from J; junction bases left unmatched: 8. In nucleotides, the CDR3 is TGTGCCAGCAGCCTTCGGACTAGCGGAGCTTACAATGAGCAGTTCTTC. Translation gives CASSLRTSGAYNEQFF.

The sample holds many counts of this clonotype. The chain is built from TRBV12-3 or TRBV12-4 and TRBJ2-7, with 7 bases that match TRBD2. The V gene end was trimmed by 7 bases and the J gene end by 7 bases; junction bases not matched to a gene: 7. CDR3 length: 12 amino acids. The DNA of the CDR3 is TGTGCCAGCACCCCGGGAGGAAGGGAGCAGTACTTC. It specifies CASTPGGREQYF.

This clonotype was seen repeatedly, ten times or more. V gene TRBV28 combines with J gene TRBJ2-3; D is uncertain. The CDR3 has 13 residues. The V end was cut by 7 bases, the J end by 2 bases, with 10 bases between. Germline CDR1 reads MDHEN; CDR2 reads SYDVKM. This CDR3 is CASNQSPTDTQYF. For the CDR3, the DNA is TGTGCCAGCAACCAAAGCCCCACAGATACGCAGTATTTT.

This clonotype was found a few times. J is TRBJ2-5 and V is TRBV6-5; a weak D match, TRBD2 (6 bases). V was trimmed by 2 bases and J by 8 bases, leaving 18 bases between them. The CDR3 spans 15 residues. Germline-derived CDR1 and CDR2 are MNHEY and SVGAGI. This CDR3 reads CASSYEKGPGGTQYF. The CDR3 bases are TGTGCCAGCAGTTACGAAAAAGGGCCCGGGGGAACCCAGTACTTC.

There are many counts of this clonotype. V gene TRBV7-8 combines with J gene TRBJ2-1; possible D gene TRBD2, 7 bases. Per the germline V gene, CDR1 is SGHVS and CDR2 is FQNEAQ. Trimming shortened V by 4 bases and J by 4 bases, and 20 bases separated the two germline ends. The CDR3 spans 17 residues. The CDR3 nucleotides are TGTGCCAGCAGCTCCACCCGGGGGGCTAGCGGTTACAATGAGCAGTTCTTC. Residues: CASSSTRGASGYNEQFF.

A few counts support this clonotype. The V gene is TRBV5-1, the J gene TRBJ1-1, with D possibly TRBD1 on 6 matching bases. CDR3 size: 14 residues. Germline V gives CDR1 SGHRS, CDR2 YFSETQ. The V and J ends lost 0 bases and 3 bases respectively, with 9 bases between them. In DNA, the CDR3 is TGCGCCAGCAGCTTGGAGGGGGGGTACACTGAAGCTTTCTTT. Its translation: CASSLEGGYTEAFF.

This clonotype came up many times. V is TRBV7-2 and J is TRBJ2-7; D gene unclear. The CDR3 covers 15 residues. CDR1 is SGHTA and CDR2 is FQGNSA in the germline V gene. Between the trimmed V and J ends, which lost 1 base and 2 bases, there was a span of 12 bases. The CDR3 loop is CASSLGTNDPYEQYF. CDR3 nucleotides: TGTGCCAGCAGCTTAGGAACCAATGATCCCTACGAGCAGTACTTC.

The V and J genes are TRBV7-3 and TRBJ2-1; TRBD2 matches 8 bases. The J call may be in error: the DNA end matches TRBJ2-7 better. The germline V gene has CDR1 SGHTA and CDR2 FQGTGA. The CDR3 consists of 13 residues. The CDR3 region is CASSLAGYNEQYF. CDR3 bases: TGTGCCTCCTCGCTAGCGGGCTACAATGAGCAGTACTTC.

The chain links TRBV28 to TRBJ2-7, with D perhaps matching TRBD1 (5 bases). Trimming took off 3 bases at V and 5 bases at J, with 11 bases between the two ends. CDR1 and CDR2 (germline): MDHEN, SYDVKM. CDR3 length equals 13 residues. The CDR3 reads CASSFNMGHEQYF. The CDR3 coding sequence is TGTGCCAGCAGTTTTAACATGGGGCACGAGCAGTACTTC.